This T cell receptor beta chain was recovered during a study of cytomegalovirus exposure and HLA in healthy donors. CDR1 and CDR2 (germline): SGHTA, FQGTGA. The CDR3 extends over 15 amino acids. Trimming cost V 3 bases and J 7 bases; bases outside gene matches: 8. Assay: immunoSEQ multiplex PCR; the TCRdb copy retains only in-frame clones and omits some. The data show 80,000 to 100,000 clones, approximately 91% seen once. This receptor was obtained from a man younger than 40 in good health and CMV-seronegative. The J gene is TRBJ2-1, the V gene TRBV7-3; 8 nucleotides match TRBD2. Sample: PBMCs. DNA for the CDR3: TGTGCCAGCAGCTTTGGGCTAGCGGGCGTAAATGAGCAGTTCTTC. This codes for CASSFGLAGVNEQFF.